One sample yielded the 4 T cell receptor beta chains listed below, sequenced in a study of human T cells and chemical hapten exposure. Sample time point: patch test 2, 6 weeks after DPC sensitization. Treatment noted: therapeutic diphenylcyclopropenone sensitization with weekly scalp DPC. TCRdb re-analysed the RACE reads in MiXCR, keeping a single row per CDR3 protein. The sample lists a few hundred thousand distinct CDR3 sequences, roughly 6% seen once, with about 5.4% in the top ten. The source material was whole blood, sampled in connection with sensitization to the hapten diphenylcyclopropenone (DPC). The receptors originated from a woman aged 18 to 35 with alopecia areata. Some clones in this sample may be carry-over from other donors' samples.

This clonotype was picked up a small number of times. The rearrangement links TRBV7-2 to TRBJ2-3; no reliable D call. CDR1 SGHTA and CDR2 FQGNSA come from the germline V gene. The CDR3 has 14 residues. V lost 7 bases to trimming and J lost 4 bases, with 15 bases between them. CDR3 nucleotide sequence: TGTGCCAGCAAACAAGGCGAGGTGTCAGATACGCAGTATTTT. Amino acid sequence: CASKQGEVSDTQYF.

This clonotype occurred many times. The CDR3 loop is CASRYATENTEAFF. CDR3 DNA sequence: TGTGCCAGCAGATACGCAACAGAGAACACTGAAGCTTTCTTT. The J gene is TRBJ1-1, the V gene TRBV5-4; D uncertain. The V end was cut by 5 bases, the J end by 1 base, with 12 bases between. The CDR3 length is 14 residues. The germline V gene encodes CDR1 SGHNT and CDR2 YYREEE (reference sequence).

This clonotype was seen a few times. The rearrangement links TRBV4-2 to TRBJ2-7, with D uncertain. Trimming removed 0 bases from V and 1 base from J, with 16 bases in between. The CDR3 totals 17 residues. The germline gives CDR1 LGHNA, CDR2 YNFKEQ. The CDR3 region is CASSQETHRAVSYEQYF. The CDR3, as DNA: TGTGCCAGCAGCCAAGAAACCCATCGCGCGGTATCCTACGAGCAGTACTTC.

The rearrangement uses TRBV4-3 and TRBJ1-1; D not certain. Trimming cost V 0 bases and J 6 bases, with 8 bases left between them. CDR1 is LGHNA and CDR2 is YSLEER in the germline V gene. CDR3 length equals 13 residues. The CDR3 nucleotides read TGCGCCAGCAGCCAAGAGCCAGAGTCTGAAGCTTTCTTT. This codes for CASSQEPESEAFF.